This TCR beta chain was observed in a study of blood T cell repertoires in COVID-19. Background on the study: The study drew acute and convalescent COVID-19 samples from the United States, Italy and Spain.

Profiling relied on immunoSEQ multiplex PCR, and the TCRdb table lists in-frame clones only, not all of them. Of about 180,000 clones in the sample, about 90% are singletons; the top ten hold around 9.5%. This CDR3 is 16 amino acids long. V lost 4 bases, J lost 8 bases, and 7 bases stayed unmatched. Germline CDR1 SGDLS, CDR2 YYNGEE. The recovered donors of Cohort 3 showed two negative PCRs, clearance, or symptom resolution. This clonotype was sampled from a woman between 18 and 29 years old who had recovered from COVID-19. The chain carries TRBV9 and TRBJ2-4; TRBD2 matches at 15 bases. The source material was PBMCs or T cells enriched from blood (not recorded which). DNA of the CDR3: TGTGCCAGCAGCAAAGGACTAGCGGGAGGGCTGCACATTCAGTACTTC. This sequence encodes CASSKGLAGGLHIQYF.